This T cell receptor beta chain was sequenced during a study of yellow fever vaccine responses in identical twins. Whole-study findings and limits: Twins' T cell vaccine responses reportedly looked partly convergent, partly personalized.

TCRdb processed the RT-PCR reads anew with MiXCR; each CDR3 protein has one entry. The sample shows some 410 distinct CDR3 sequences, roughly two thirds of them seen only once. Worth noting for this clonotype: Antigen unknown.

The germline V gene has CDR1 MNHEY and CDR2 SVGEGT. The V gene lost 0 bases and the J gene lost 4 bases, with 16 bases spanning the gap. The CDR3 runs 16 residues. Material: T cells from blood (PBMCs), unsorted or a sorted subset (not recorded which), obtained before or after yellow fever vaccination (not recorded which). The receptor was isolated from a female donor who received the yellow fever vaccine. This chain links TRBV6-2 or TRBV6-3 with TRBJ2-7; maybe TRBD2 (6 bases). As DNA, the CDR3 is TGTGCCAGCAGTTACTCGAGGAGGGAGGTCAAGTACGAGCAGTACTTC. This sequence encodes CASSYSRREVKYEQYF.